This entry lists 25 T cell receptor beta chains sequenced from one sample in a study of T cell repertoires in cytomegalovirus infection. The antigens of these receptors remain unknown. Each CDR3 protein gets one entry after TCRdb re-called the reads with MiXCR. The table has fewer than 900,000 distinct CDR3 sequences, roughly 29% seen once. The specimen was cultured CD8+ T cells from PBMCs, collected from culture after CMV antigen stimulation. Receptors originate from a human donor in good health (CMV status not recorded). Some clones in this sample may be carry-over from other donors' samples.

In its sample, this clonotype was seen a few times. The chain recombines TRBV12-3 or TRBV12-4 with TRBJ2-7; TRBD2 matches at 7 bases. V lost 4 bases and J lost 0; bases outside the gene matches: 6. The CDR3 loop spans 15 amino acids. The CDR3 DNA follows: TGTGCCAGCAGTTCGGGGACTACCCTCTCCTACGAGCAGTACTTC. It is translated as CASSSGTTLSYEQYF.

Regarding this clonotype: A junction end diverges from the germline sequence, so it may reflect a read error. This chain connects TRBV20-1 to TRBJ2-1; 9 positions match TRBD2. Per germline, CDR1 DFQATT and CDR2 SNEGSKA (reference sequence). The CDR3 is made up of 15 amino acids. CDR3 coding DNA: TGCAGTGCCAGAGGGGCTAGCGGGGCCTACAATGAGCAGTTCTTC. This codes for CSARGASGAYNEQFF.

There are a few counts of this clonotype. V gene TRBV29-1 combines with J gene TRBJ2-5; 9 bases line up with TRBD1. This CDR3 comprises 12 residues. CDR1 and CDR2 from the germline V gene are SQVTM and ANQGSEA. The V segment lost 4 bases and the J segment 7 bases; nucleotides outside the gene matches: 4. The CDR3 DNA sequence: TGCAGCGTTGCTGAACAGGGGGCGACCCAGTACTTC. As protein: CSVAEQGATQYF.

The chain is built from TRBV13 and TRBJ1-1, with a weak D call TRBD1 (6 bases). The CDR3 spans 14 residues. Germline assignment: CDR1 PRHDT and CDR2 FYEKMQ (reference sequence). With 6 bases removed from V and 3 bases from J, the gap between germline ends came to 14 bases. CDR3: CASSLRGDHTEAFF. CDR3 in DNA: TGTGCCAGCAGTTTGAGGGGGGATCACACTGAAGCTTTCTTT.

This clonotype was seen a handful of times. The rearrangement joins TRBV27 to TRBJ2-7, with 11 nucleotides matching TRBD1. The germline gives CDR1 MNHEY, CDR2 SMNVEV (reference sequence). The CDR3 is 19 amino acids. The V segment lost 3 bases and the J segment 1 base; nucleotides outside the gene matches: 14. CDR3 amino acids: CASSFLLPDRGLASYEQYF. DNA for the CDR3: TGTGCCAGCAGTTTCCTCCTCCCGGACAGGGGGCTCGCGTCCTACGAGCAGTACTTC.

The chain carries TRBV7-9 and TRBJ2-1; D may be TRBD1 or TRBD2 (5 bases each). Germline V CDR1 and CDR2: SEHNR, FQNEAQ (reference sequence). The CDR3 spans 15 residues. Between the trimmed V and J ends, which lost 1 base and 5 bases, there was a span of 12 bases. This CDR3 is CASSLEGWGNNEQFF. Here the CDR3 DNA reads TGTGCCAGCAGCTTAGAAGGCTGGGGGAACAATGAGCAGTTCTTC.

This clonotype showed up many times. The chain couples TRBV19 to TRBJ2-1; 12 bases fit TRBD2. The V segment lost 5 bases and the J segment 4 bases; nucleotides outside the gene matches: 3. The CDR3 spans 15 residues. CDR1 is LNHDA, CDR2 SQIVND, per germline (reference sequence). CDR3: CASSGGLAGYNEQFF. CDR3 DNA sequence: TGTGCCAGTAGTGGAGGACTAGCGGGGTACAATGAGCAGTTCTTC.

The rearrangement joins TRBV20-1 to TRBJ2-1, with D perhaps matching TRBD2 (6 bases). The CDR3 is 11 amino acids. Per germline, CDR1 DFQATT and CDR2 SNEGSKA (reference sequence). The CDR3 sequence: CRLRGGDEQFF. The CDR3 DNA sequence: TGCAGGCTTAGGGGCGGGGATGAGCAGTTCTTC.

This clonotype was picked up a small number of times. The J gene is TRBJ2-7, the V gene TRBV20-1; D not resolved. Between the trimmed V and J ends, which lost 6 bases and 7 bases, there was a span of 19 bases. Germline V CDR1 and CDR2: DFQATT, SNEGSKA (reference sequence). The CDR3 loop spans 13 amino acids. The CDR3 coding sequence is TGCAGTGCCGGCTCCGGTCGGGCGCAGGAGCAGTACGTC. This encodes CSAGSGRAQEQYV.

On this clonotype: A much larger clone lies a single base off, so this may be a read error. The CDR3 region is CASSPNGPLAENQYF. In DNA, the CDR3 is TGTGCCAGCAGCCCGAACGGCCCTTTGGCGGAGAACCAGTACTTC. V gene TRBV7-2 combines with J gene TRBJ2-5; D is unresolved. Germline V CDR1 and CDR2: SGHTA, FQGNSA. The CDR3 length is 15 residues.

There are a few counts of this clonotype. The chain employs TRBV4-1 and TRBJ1-1; D remains ambiguous. This CDR3 contains 15 residues. Trimming pared 3 bases from V and 1 base from J, leaving 12 bases between. CDR1 is MGHRA and CDR2 is YSYEKL in the germline V gene. The CDR3 loop reads CASSHDHPANTEAFF. In DNA form, the CDR3 reads TGCGCCAGCAGCCACGACCACCCAGCGAACACTGAAGCTTTCTTT.

This chain uses TRBV28 with TRBJ1-2; TRBD1 aligns across 7 bases. From germline, CDR1 is MDHEN and CDR2 SYDVKM. The CDR3 has 14 amino acids. V was pared by 3 bases and J by 8 bases, with 9 bases of the junction left unmatched. The CDR3 sequence: CASSFLETGVGYTF. CDR3 in DNA: TGTGCCAGCAGTTTCTTAGAAACAGGGGTCGGCTACACCTTC.

The chain couples TRBV20-1 to TRBJ2-7; D possibly corresponds to TRBD2 (6 bases). The CDR3 is 13 residues long. Per germline, CDR1 DFQATT and CDR2 SNEGSKA (reference sequence). Between the trimmed V and J ends, which lost 5 bases and 2 bases, there was a span of 13 bases. CDR3 protein: CSAGTGTPYEQYV. The CDR3 region has the DNA TGCAGTGCTGGTACCGGGACTCCCTACGAGCAGTACGTC.

This chain connects TRBV6-1 to TRBJ2-3; 7 positions match TRBD2. Unmatched junction bases numbered 8, after V lost 6 bases and J lost 5 bases. There are 14 residues in the CDR3. Germline CDR1 is MNHNS and CDR2 is SASEGT. DNA of the CDR3: TGTGCCAGCAGACTAGCGATCCCGATAGATACGCAGTATTTT. This gives the protein CASRLAIPIDTQYF.

The table lists this clonotype with many counts. One junction end disagrees with the germline gene, perhaps due to a read error. This rearrangement joins TRBV7-7 to TRBJ2-1; D might be TRBD2 (6 bases). Germline V lookup: CDR1 SSHAT, CDR2 FNYEAQ (reference sequence). This CDR3 spans 13 amino acids. In DNA form, the CDR3 reads TGTGCTAGCAGCTTAGCCCCCGGGGGTGAGCAGTTCTTC. Its protein product is CASSLAPGGEQFF.

The sample holds a few counts of this clonotype. The chain combines TRBV6-5 with TRBJ1-1, with D possibly matching TRBD1 (6 bases). With 6 bases removed from V and 0 bases from J, the gap between germline ends came to 8 bases. The germline V gene has CDR1 MNHEY and CDR2 SVGAGI. The CDR3 contains 13 residues. CDR3 DNA sequence: TGTGCCAGCAGACGGACAGTGAACACTGAAGCTTTCTTT. Translation gives CASRRTVNTEAFF.

This clonotype was seen repeatedly, ten times or more. The V gene is TRBV7-6, the J gene TRBJ2-1; 7 nucleotides align to TRBD1. J was trimmed by 0 bases and V by 5 bases; bases with no gene match: 10. CDR1 and CDR2 (germline): SGHVS, FNYEAQ. There are 17 residues in the CDR3. The CDR3 nucleotides are TGTGCCAGCAGCGCGACAGGGATGTTTAACTCCTACAATGAGCAGTTCTTC. This gives the protein CASSATGMFNSYNEQFF.

The CDR3, as DNA: TGTGCCAGCAGCCGGGACAGTAACTACGAGCAGTACTTC. It is translated as CASSRDSNYEQYF. This rearrangement joins TRBV12-3 or TRBV12-4 to TRBJ2-7; 7 nucleotides align to TRBD1. V lost 6 bases, J lost 3 bases, and 5 bases stayed unmatched. The CDR3 has 13 amino acids.

This clonotype came up many times. The V gene is TRBV4-2, the J gene TRBJ2-3; 7 nucleotides align to TRBD1. Germline CDR1 LGHNA, CDR2 YNFKEQ. The CDR3 extends over 19 amino acids. Losses at the gene ends were 0 bases for V and 0 bases for J; bases not matched to a gene: 12. CDR3 nucleotides: TGTGCCAGCAGCCAAGATAGTTTCGGGACAGCAACTAGCACAGATACGCAGTATTTT. Translation gives CASSQDSFGTATSTDTQYF.

This clonotype has just a few counts. The V gene is TRBV20-1, the J gene TRBJ1-3, with TRBD1 as a possible D gene (6 bases). With 0 bases removed from V and 0 bases from J, the gap between germline ends came to 12 bases. The V gene's germline CDR1 is DFQATT and CDR2 SNEGSKA (reference sequence). This CDR3 contains 16 residues. DNA of the CDR3: TGCAGTGCTAGAGACCTTGACAGGAGCTCTGGAAACACCATATATTTT. Translating it yields CSARDLDRSSGNTIYF.

The chain is built from TRBV29-1 and TRBJ1-2; TRBD1 might be the D (5 bases). Germline V gives CDR1 SQVTM, CDR2 ANQGSEA. Trimming removed 3 bases at V and 8 bases at J, with 22 bases between. The CDR3 has 15 residues. CDR3 sequence (DNA): TGCAGCGTTGACTTTATTGCCGCCAGGGAATACGGCTACACCTTC. Residues: CSVDFIAAREYGYTF.

This clonotype has only a few counts. The chain joins TRBV27 to TRBJ1-6; TRBD1 might be the D (6 bases). From germline, CDR1 is MNHEY and CDR2 SMNVEV (reference sequence). The CDR3 is 14 residues long. V was clipped by 7 bases and J by 9 bases, with 16 bases between them. The CDR3 reads CASTSRGLSSPLHF. The CDR3, as DNA: TGTGCCAGCACCTCTCGGGGGCTCTCTTCACCCCTCCACTTT.

The chain uses TRBV28 and TRBJ1-1, with 8 bases fitting TRBD1. CDR1 and CDR2 from the germline V gene are MDHEN and SYDVKM. The CDR3 has 15 residues. The V segment lost 4 bases and the J segment 5 bases; nucleotides outside the gene matches: 9. This CDR3 reads CASSSLGQGWTEAFF. CDR3 coding DNA: TGTGCCAGCAGTTCCCTCGGACAGGGATGGACTGAAGCTTTCTTT.

In its sample, this clonotype was seen a few times. This chain links TRBV7-9 with TRBJ1-2; possibly TRBD1 for D (5 bases). The CDR3 is 13 residues long. Germline V gives CDR1 SEHNR, CDR2 FQNEAQ (reference sequence). The V gene lost 8 bases and the J gene lost 3 bases, with 13 bases spanning the gap. CDR3 amino acids: CASGDPFDYGYTF. The CDR3 region has the DNA TGTGCCAGCGGGGACCCTTTCGACTATGGCTACACCTTC.

V usage is TRBV7-9 and J usage is TRBJ2-7; TRBD1 might be the D (5 bases). V was shortened by 5 bases and J by 5 bases, with 16 bases between the two germline ends. This CDR3 is 14 amino acids long. Germline values: CDR1 SEHNR, CDR2 FQNEAQ (reference sequence). The CDR3 sequence is CASSGSQGTHEQYV. The CDR3 DNA follows: TGTGCCAGCAGCGGTAGTCAGGGTACCCACGAGCAGTACGTC.